Following are 4 T cell receptor beta chains from one sample sequenced in a study of response to subunit inactivated influenza vaccine. TCRdb re-called the RT-PCR reads with MiXCR, one entry per CDR3 protein. The data contain roughly 700,000 distinct CDR3 sequences, approximately 13% of them singletons. Source: PBMCs from blood, taken 14 to 15 days before vaccination. Receptors originate from a man aged 50 to 59 who received an inactivated influenza vaccine.

This clonotype was seen a few times. J is TRBJ2-7 and V is TRBV9; tentatively, D is TRBD2 (6 bases). Looked up from germline, CDR1 is SGDLS and CDR2 is YYNGEE. The length of the CDR3 is 13 residues. The ends were cut back, 0 bases at V and 3 bases at J, with 7 bases in the middle. CDR3 sequence (DNA): TGTGCCAGCAGCGTAGCGGGGGACTACGAGCAGTACTTC. Protein product: CASSVAGDYEQYF. Complete variable domain (other parts from reference TRBV9 and TRBJ2-7): DSGVTQTPKHLITATGQRVTLRCSPRSGDLSVYWYQQSLDQGLQFLIQYYNGEERAKGNILERFSAQQFPDLHSELNLSSLELGDSALYFCASSVAGDYEQYFGPGTRLTVT.

The rearrangement uses TRBV10-3 and TRBJ1-2; D is ambiguous. V shed 0 bases and J shed 7 bases, with 12 bases lying between them. Germline CDR1 and CDR2: ENHRY and SYGVKD. The CDR3 runs to 14 residues. CDR3 sequence: CAISESREAGGYTF. The CDR3 bases are TGTGCCATCAGTGAGTCAAGGGAGGCCGGTGGCTACACCTTC.

The rearrangement joins TRBV7-2 to TRBJ1-2; no firm D call. V was clipped by 3 bases and J by 3 bases, with 14 bases between them. The CDR3 extends over 15 amino acids. Germline CDR1 SGHTA, CDR2 FQGNSA. The CDR3 DNA follows: TGTGCCAGCAGCTTGGCCCGCGAGGCTCACTATGGCTACACCTTC. This encodes CASSLAREAHYGYTF.

This clonotype was observed once. The genes are TRBV5-1 and TRBJ2-6; possible D gene TRBD1, 7 bases. The CDR3 has 17 residues. The ends were cut back, 9 bases at V and 0 bases at J, with 19 bases in the middle. The germline V gene has CDR1 SGHRS and CDR2 YFSETQ. The CDR3 is CATHQGGSLSGANVLTF. The CDR3 bases are TGCGCCACCCACCAGGGGGGATCTCTCTCTGGGGCCAACGTCCTGACTTTC.